Listed below are T cell receptor beta chains from one sample, sequenced in a study of cytomegalovirus exposure and HLA in healthy donors. Profiling relied on immunoSEQ multiplex PCR, and the TCRdb table lists in-frame clones only, not all of them. The data show approximately 280,000 clones, about nine tenths seen once. Sequencing was performed on PBMCs. These receptors were collected from a man aged 35-49 years in good health and CMV-seropositive. The CDR3 runs from the conserved cysteine through the conserved F or W. A D gene is named only where the DNA matches it firmly. Clone sizes are given selectively: once, few, many, or a class where the clone is expanded.

TRBD2 TRBJ2-2 TRBV5-1 . CASSLTSGRSVGELFF TGCGCCAGCAGCTTGACTAGCGGGAGGTCGGTCGGGGAGCTGTTTTTT
TRBD1 TRBJ2-3 TRBV4-3 . CASSQDRGNTQYF TGCGCCAGCAGCCAAGACAGGGGGAATACGCAGTATTTT
TRBD1 TRBJ2-7 TRBV6-5 . CASIEDRGTYEQYF TGTGCCAGCATAGAGGACAGGGGAACCTACGAGCAGTACTTC
TRBD1 TRBJ2-7 TRBV28 . CASSLGGQGSYEQYF TGTGCCAGCAGTTTGGGGGGACAGGGGTCCTACGAGCAGTACTTC
. TRBJ1-1 TRBV11-2 once CASSFGGEAFF TGTGCCAGCAGCTTCGGAGGTGAAGCTTTCTTT
TRBD2 TRBJ2-1 TRBV4-1 . CASSQFRLAGGPFF TGCGCCAGCAGCCAGTTTAGACTAGCGGGAGGGCCGTTCTTC
. TRBJ2-3 TRBV7-9 . CASSSRSGRTDTQYF TGTGCCAGCAGCTCCCGTAGCGGCCGCACAGATACGCAGTATTTT
. TRBJ2-5 TRBV4-1 once CASSQALGEEPQETQYF TGCGCCAGCAGCCAGGCCCTAGGGGAGGAGCCACAGGAGACCCAGTACTTC
. TRBJ2-1 TRBV5-6 . CASRYGHRTVDEQFF TGTGCCAGCAGATATGGTCACAGGACAGTGGATGAGCAGTTCTTC
. TRBJ1-5 TRBV6-6 . CASSGRTNQPQHF TGTGCCAGCAGTGGACGGACTAATCAGCCCCAGCATTTT
TRBD1 TRBJ2-1 TRBV27 . CASSLLGTGGRSEQFF TGTGCCAGCAGTCTACTAGGGACAGGGGGGCGGAGTGAGCAGTTCTTC
. TRBJ1-2 TRBV27 . CASSLDRNYGYTF TGTGCCAGCAGTTTAGACAGGAACTATGGCTACACCTTC
. TRBJ1-5 TRBV28 . CASSFFAGYSNQPQHF TGTGCCAGCAGTTTTTTCGCAGGGTATAGCAATCAGCCCCAGCATTTT
TRBD1 TRBJ1-1 TRBV2 . CASNIGQGAGWSTEAFF TGTGCCAGCAATATAGGACAGGGGGCAGGGTGGTCCACTGAAGCTTTCTTT
. TRBJ1-2 TRBV27 . CASSLSGSPGDGYTF TGTGCCAGCAGTTTATCAGGTTCCCCGGGGGATGGCTACACCTTC
TRBD2 TRBJ2-1 TRBV2 . CASGRVAGYNEQFF TGTGCCAGCGGGAGAGTAGCGGGCTACAATGAGCAGTTCTTC
. TRBJ1-3 TRBV21-1 . CASSKARTGVGGNTIYF TGTGCCAGCAGCAAAGCGAGGACAGGGGTGGGTGGAAACACCATATATTTT
. TRBJ2-4 TRBV15 . CATSRDPTVLVAKNIQYF TGTGCCACCAGCAGAGATCCGACAGTCCTAGTAGCCAAAAACATTCAGTACTTC
TRBD2 TRBJ2-7 TRBV9 once CASSPGRSGGSYEQYF TGTGCCAGCAGCCCAGGACGGTCAGGCGGGAGCTACGAGCAGTACTTC
. TRBJ1-6 TRBV30 . CAWSSPRAQVNF TGTGCCTGGAGCTCTCCCAGAGCACAGGTGAATTTT
TRBD2 TRBJ2-1 TRBV7-9 . CASSFEREGYNEQFF TGTGCCAGCAGCTTTGAGCGGGAGGGCTACAATGAGCAGTTCTTC
TRBD1 TRBJ2-7 TRBV7-9 once CSSSLPGQGYEQYF TGTTCCAGCAGCTTACCGGGACAGGGATACGAGCAGTACTTC
TRBD1 TRBJ2-1 TRBV9 . CASSPLGTGGYNEQFF TGTGCCAGCAGCCCCCTGGGGACAGGGGGCTACAATGAGCAGTTCTTC
. TRBJ1-3 TRBV5-1 . CASSIADRISGNTIYF TGCGCCAGCAGCATCGCTGACAGAATCTCTGGAAACACCATATATTTT
TRBD1 TRBJ1-1 TRBV6-1 . CASPRGPSHTEAFF TGTGCCAGTCCCAGGGGGCCCAGTCACACTGAAGCTTTCTTT
. TRBJ2-1 TRBV7-9 . CASSPLGGSSYNEQFF TGTGCCAGCAGCCCCCTTGGGGGGAGCTCCTACAATGAGCAGTTCTTC
. TRBJ1-3 TRBV9 . CASTRRQPLSGNTIYF TGTGCCAGCACCCGACGACAGCCTTTATCTGGAAACACCATATATTTT
TRBD2 TRBJ2-2 TRBV19 . CASKLAGGLHTGELFF TGTGCCAGTAAGCTAGCGGGAGGGCTTCATACCGGGGAGCTGTTTTTT
. TRBJ2-2 TRBV9 . CASSPGDTGELFF TGTGCCAGCAGCCCAGGGGACACCGGGGAGCTGTTTTTT
. TRBJ1-1 TRBV11-2 . CASSSTRANTEAFF TGTGCCAGCAGCAGTACCCGCGCTAACACTGAAGCTTTCTTT
TRBD1 TRBJ2-7 TRBV5-8 . CASSFGDSYEQYF TGTGCCAGCAGCTTCGGGGACAGCTACGAGCAGTACTTC
. TRBJ1-3 TRBV29-1 . CSVVLRGTVPSGNTIYF TGCAGCGTTGTCCTCCGCGGTACCGTCCCTTCGGGAAACACCATATATTTT
TRBD1 TRBJ1-2 TRBV28 . CASSRLDRDRNGYTF TGTGCCAGCAGTAGATTAGACAGGGACAGGAATGGCTACACCTTC
TRBD1 TRBJ1-2 TRBV9 . CASSGTGVNGYGYTF TGTGCCAGCAGCGGGACAGGCGTTAACGGCTATGGCTACACCTTC
TRBD1 TRBJ2-7 TRBV5-1 . CASSRTGGEQYF TGCGCCAGCAGTCGTACAGGGGGCGAGCAGTACTTC
. TRBJ1-1 TRBV19 few CASHEENTEAFF TGTGCCAGCCACGAGGAGAACACTGAAGCTTTCTTT
. TRBJ1-3 TRBV5-8 . CASSLGGVFSGNTIYF TGTGCCAGCAGCTTGGGCGGGGTCTTCTCTGGAAACACCATATATTTT
TRBD2 TRBJ2-1 TRBV19 . CASSILADYNEQFF TGTGCCAGTAGTATACTAGCGGACTACAATGAGCAGTTCTTC
TRBD2 TRBJ2-7 TRBV5-6 . CASSGGTSGRGDHEQYF TGTGCCAGCAGCGGAGGGACTAGCGGGAGGGGGGACCACGAGCAGTACTTC
TRBD2 TRBJ2-2 TRBV5-4 . CASSSGTSGRAGTGELFF TGTGCCAGCAGCTCCGGGACTAGCGGGAGGGCCGGCACCGGGGAGCTGTTTTTT
. TRBJ2-5 TRBV6-5 . CASSYSGLIQETQYF TGTGCCAGCAGTTACTCGGGACTCATACAAGAGACCCAGTACTTC
TRBD1 TRBJ2-7 TRBV28 . CASTGLGQPNSYEQYF TGTGCCAGCACGGGCCTGGGACAGCCGAACTCCTACGAGCAGTACTTC
. TRBJ1-2 TRBV7-2 . CASSFLGTANGYTF TGTGCCAGCAGCTTTCTCGGGACTGCAAATGGCTACACCTTC
. TRBJ2-7 TRBV5-6 . CASSSEQGWVYEQYF TGTGCCAGCAGCTCGGAGCAGGGTTGGGTCTACGAGCAGTACTTC
TRBD2 TRBJ2-2 TRBV7-6 . CASTRGRDSGTSGSSNTGELFF TGTGCCAGCACCCGGGGTCGGGATTCCGGGACTAGCGGTTCTTCGAACACCGGGGAGCTGTTTTTT
TRBD2 TRBJ2-3 TRBV30 . CAWSFHGGARPSTDTQYF TGTGCCTGGAGTTTCCACGGGGGGGCGCGGCCTAGCACAGATACGCAGTATTTT
. TRBJ1-1 TRBV28 once CASSFIGGLNTEAFF TGTGCCAGCAGTTTCATAGGGGGACTGAACACTGAAGCTTTCTTT
. TRBJ1-1 TRBV13 . CASSDSGARNTEAFF TGTGCCAGCAGCGATAGTGGGGCCAGGAACACTGAAGCTTTCTTT
TRBD2 TRBJ2-1 TRBV7-3 . CASSPVSGRAGLNEQFF TGTGCCAGCAGCCCCGTTAGCGGGAGGGCCGGTTTAAATGAGCAGTTCTTC
TRBD2 TRBJ2-7 TRBV7-8 . CASSPSSGRPPYEQYF TGTGCCAGCAGCCCCTCTAGCGGGAGGCCGCCATACGAGCAGTACTTC